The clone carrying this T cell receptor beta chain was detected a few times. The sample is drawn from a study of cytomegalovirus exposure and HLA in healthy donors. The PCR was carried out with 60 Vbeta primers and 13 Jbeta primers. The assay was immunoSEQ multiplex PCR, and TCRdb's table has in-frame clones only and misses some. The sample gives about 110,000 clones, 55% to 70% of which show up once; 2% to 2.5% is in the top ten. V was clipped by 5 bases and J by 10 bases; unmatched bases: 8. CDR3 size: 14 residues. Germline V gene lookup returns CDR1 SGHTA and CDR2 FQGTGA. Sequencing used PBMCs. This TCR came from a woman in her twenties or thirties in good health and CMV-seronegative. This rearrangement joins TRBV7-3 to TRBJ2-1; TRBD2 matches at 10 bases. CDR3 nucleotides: TGTGCCAGCAGCCCCGGAGCGGGAGGGCGAGAGCAGTTCTTC. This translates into CASSPGAGGREQFF.